These 32 T cell receptor beta chains originate from one sample sequenced in a study of T cells in Graves' hyperthyroidism and ophthalmopathy. Template material for amplifying TCR beta CDR3 regions consisted of RNA transcripts. In the first-round RT-PCR of the TCR CDR3, the HTBI primer set was used. TCRdb re-analysed the multiplex PCR reads in MiXCR, keeping a single row per CDR3 protein. The table records around 620,000 distinct CDR3 sequences, under 60% of them present only once. The sample was peripheral blood or thyroid tissue (not recorded which). These receptors all come from an adult woman with Graves' disease, either hyperthyroidism or ophthalmopathy (not recorded which).

In its sample, this clonotype was seen many times. The chain employs TRBV9 and TRBJ2-6; D uncertain. This CDR3 spans 15 amino acids. Germline V gene data show CDR1 as SGDLS and CDR2 as YYNGEE. V was trimmed by 2 bases and J by 4 bases, leaving 10 bases between them. The CDR3 bases are TGTGCCAGCAGCGTTGCAGGTTCAGGGGCCAACGTCCTGACTTTC. Protein sequence: CASSVAGSGANVLTF.

The chain has TRBV29-1 and TRBJ2-7, with TRBD2 matching 7 bases. There are 13 residues in the CDR3. The germline V gene has CDR1 SQVTM and CDR2 ANQGSEA. With V trimmed by 8 bases and J by 3 bases, 10 bases remained unmatched. In nucleotides, the CDR3 is TGCAGCAGCCGGGGGGAGTCCGGCTACGAGCAGTACTTC. Protein product: CSSRGESGYEQYF.

The chain combines TRBV7-8 with TRBJ1-2; TRBD1 matches at 7 bases. In germline, CDR1 is SGHVS, CDR2 FQNEAQ. The CDR3 consists of 12 residues. With 4 bases clipped from V and 7 bases from J, the junction kept 3 bases outside the gene matches. In DNA form, the CDR3 reads TGTGCCAGCAGCTCACGACAGGGTGGCTACACCTTC. This codes for CASSSRQGGYTF.

This chain connects TRBV11-1 to TRBJ2-7; TRBD1 is a possible D gene (6 bases). The CDR3 is 14 residues long. Germline V lookup: CDR1 SGHAT, CDR2 FQDESV (reference sequence). Trimming stripped 6 bases from V and 3 bases from J, with 15 bases between. The CDR3 DNA follows: TGTGCCAGCAGTCCGGTGGGCAGGGGCTACGAGCAGTACTTC. Encoded protein: CASSPVGRGYEQYF.

This clonotype appeared many times. The V call is TRBV6-5, the J call TRBJ1-3; D gene uncertain. There are 15 residues in the CDR3. Trimming shortened V by 0 bases and J by 0 bases, and 6 bases separated the two germline ends. Germline CDR1 reads MNHEY; CDR2 reads SVGAGI. The CDR3 is CASSYSILSGNTIYF. The DNA of the CDR3 is TGTGCCAGCAGTTACTCGATCCTCTCTGGAAACACCATATATTTT.

The chain carries TRBV25-1 and TRBJ2-2; 7 bases line up with TRBD2. The CDR3 covers 13 residues. V lost 8 bases and J lost 4; bases outside the gene matches: 4. Germline V gene data show CDR1 as MGHDK and CDR2 as SYGVNS. The CDR3 sequence: CASGRAPTGELFF. The CDR3 DNA is TGTGCCAGCGGGAGGGCCCCCACCGGGGAGCTGTTTTTT.

On this clonotype: The junction departs from the called germline gene at one end, perhaps through a read error. The genes are TRBV7-3 and TRBJ2-2, with a tentative D call TRBD1 (6 bases). Germline-derived CDR1 and CDR2 are SGHTA and FQGTGA. There are 14 residues in the CDR3. CDR3 sequence: CASSRDTNTGELSW. The CDR3 nucleotides read TGTGCCAGCAGCAGGGACACGAACACCGGGGAGCTGTCTTGG. Drawing the rest from reference TRBV7-3 and TRBJ2-2, the complete variable domain is GAGVSQTPSNKVTEKGKYVELRCDPISGHTALYWYRQSLGQGPEFLIYFQGTGAADDSGLPNDRFFAVRPEGSVSTLKIQRTERGDSAVYLCASSRDTNTGELSWGEGSRLTVL.

The chain has TRBV19 and TRBJ1-1, with no clear D. This CDR3 is 15 amino acids long. Trimming took off 4 bases at V and 3 bases at J, with 15 bases between the two ends. Germline values: CDR1 LNHDA, CDR2 SQIVND (reference sequence). CDR3 amino acids: CASSTIARTDTEAFF. The DNA for the CDR3 is TGTGCCAGTAGTACCATAGCAAGGACGGACACTGAAGCTTTCTTT.

V gene TRBV9 combines with J gene TRBJ1-5; unclear D gene. Looked up from germline, CDR1 is SGDLS and CDR2 is YYNGEE. This CDR3 region has 15 residues. Trimming removed 4 bases from V and 3 bases from J, with 14 bases in between. The CDR3 nucleotides are TGTGCCAGCAGCCAAGGAGGACGACTCAATCAGCCCCAGCATTTT. Translating it yields CASSQGGRLNQPQHF. The variable domain in full, with the rest retrieved from reference TRBV9 and TRBJ1-5, is DSGVTQTPKHLITATGQRVTLRCSPRSGDLSVYWYQQSLDQGLQFLIQYYNGEERAKGNILERFSAQQFPDLHSELNLSSLELGDSALYFCASSQGGRLNQPQHFGDGTRLSIL.

This clonotype appeared many times. The chain combines TRBV2 with TRBJ1-4; possible D gene TRBD1, 5 bases. The CDR3 contains 12 residues. Germline assignment: CDR1 SNHLY and CDR2 FYNNEI. The V end lost 10 bases, the J end lost 8 bases, and 14 bases lay between the germline ends. For the CDR3, the DNA is TGTGCCACCTCGGGGGGTCGCGAAAAACTGTTTTTT. This gives the protein CATSGGREKLFF.

Ten or more counts support this clonotype. V gene TRBV3-1 combines with J gene TRBJ2-7; no clear D gene. V was pared by 4 bases and J by 5 bases, with 21 bases between. The CDR3 has 16 amino acids. The V gene's germline CDR1 is LGHDT and CDR2 YNNKEL (reference sequence). The CDR3 DNA is TGTGCCAGCAGCCTGTCTTGGGCACTAAGGGCCCACGAGCAGTACTTC. As protein: CASSLSWALRAHEQYF.

The chain has TRBV7-3 and TRBJ1-1, with D possibly TRBD1 on 5 matching bases. Deletions cut 5 bases from V and 4 bases from J, with 26 bases between. CDR1 is SGHTA, CDR2 FQGTGA, per germline. The CDR3 consists of 18 residues. The CDR3 nucleotides read TGTGCCAGCAGCGGACTAGCGGGAGGAGCCGGGGGGGTCACTGAAGCTTTCTTT. This sequence encodes CASSGLAGGAGGVTEAFF. Full variable domain (rest looked up from reference TRBV7-3 and TRBJ1-1): GAGVSQTPSNKVTEKGKYVELRCDPISGHTALYWYRQSLGQGPEFLIYFQGTGAADDSGLPNDRFFAVRPEGSVSTLKIQRTERGDSAVYLCASSGLAGGAGGVTEAFFGQGTRLTVV.

V and J are TRBV7-9 and TRBJ1-2, with 10 nucleotides matching TRBD1. Unmatched junction bases numbered 11, after V lost 6 bases and J lost 4 bases. CDR1 and CDR2 (germline): SEHNR, FQNEAQ (reference sequence). The CDR3 consists of 16 residues. CDR3 loop: CASSPPGQGIGYGYTF. The CDR3 bases are TGTGCCAGCAGTCCACCGGGACAGGGGATCGGCTATGGCTACACCTTC.

This clonotype was recorded many times. The chain links TRBV7-2 to TRBJ2-5; TRBD2 agrees at 7 bases. J lost 5 bases, V lost 1 base, and 4 bases had no gene match. Germline CDR1 SGHTA, CDR2 FQGNSA. The CDR3 is 14 amino acids. The DNA for the CDR3 is TGTGCCAGCAGCTTAGAAGGTAGCGGGGAGACCCAGTACTTC. Its translation: CASSLEGSGETQYF. The full variable domain, completed using reference TRBV7-2 and TRBJ2-5, is GAGVSQSPSNKVTEKGKDVELRCDPISGHTALYWYRQSLGQGLEFLIYFQGNSAPDKSGLPSDRFSAERTGGSVSTLTIQRTQQEDSAVYLCASSLEGSGETQYFGPGTRLLVL.

This clonotype was detected a few times. The chain links TRBV5-5 to TRBJ1-4; 7 bases map to TRBD1. The V and J ends lost 3 bases and 8 bases, in that order; junction bases with no gene match: 10. The CDR3 is made up of 15 amino acids. Germline lookup yields CDR1 SGHKS and CDR2 YYEKEE (reference sequence). CDR3 coding DNA: TGTGCCAGCAGCTCGCTCCGGGACAGAAGAGAAAAACTGTTTTTT. Its translation is CASSSLRDRREKLFF.

This sequence joins TRBV28 and TRBJ1-5; perhaps TRBD1 as D (5 bases). Deletions cut 6 bases from V and 1 base from J, with 16 bases between. This CDR3 spans 16 amino acids. Germline V gene lookup returns CDR1 MDHEN and CDR2 SYDVKM. This chain's CDR3 is CASRTKVGQSNQPQHF. The CDR3 DNA follows: TGTGCCAGCAGAACAAAAGTTGGACAAAGCAATCAGCCCCAGCATTTT.

This rearrangement joins TRBV6-6 to TRBJ2-5; TRBD1 agrees at 9 bases. The V and J ends lost 6 bases and 5 bases, in that order; junction bases with no gene match: 10. The CDR3 sequence is 15 residues long. Germline CDR1 reads MNHNY; CDR2 reads SVGAGI (reference sequence). The CDR3 region has the DNA TGTGCCAGCAGCTTAGACAGGGGGATCCGCGAGACCCAGTACTTC. Protein: CASSLDRGIRETQYF.

The chain employs TRBV10-3 and TRBJ2-5, with 7 bases identical to TRBD2. The CDR3 is made up of 14 amino acids. V trimming: 2 bases; J trimming: 9 bases; junction bases outside the gene matches: 9. Germline-derived CDR1 and CDR2 are ENHRY and SYGVKD. CDR3 nucleotides: TGTGCCATCAGTGAGATCAGGGAGGGCTGGCCCCAGTACTTC. It encodes CAISEIREGWPQYF.

This rearrangement joins TRBV20-1 to TRBJ1-5; 7 bases are a match to TRBD1. The CDR3 covers 12 residues. Trimming cost V 5 bases and J 4 bases; bases outside gene matches: 2. Germline CDR1 is DFQATT and CDR2 is SNEGSKA (reference sequence). DNA of the CDR3: TGCAGTGCTGTACAGGGGAATCAGCCCCAGCATTTT. The encoded protein is CSAVQGNQPQHF.

This clonotype was seen more than once but under ten times. Possible read error: a much larger clone is one base away. J is TRBJ1-1 and V is TRBV14; TRBD1 is a possible D gene (5 bases). This CDR3 region has 14 residues. V gave up 3 bases and J gave up 4 bases, with 12 bases separating them. In germline, CDR1 is SGHDN, CDR2 FVKESK. CDR3 nucleotides: TGTGCCAGCAGCCATGGTCGGGGCGGCACTGAAGCTTTCTTT. This codes for CASSHGRGGTEAFF.

The chain recombines TRBV9 with TRBJ2-3; D is ambiguous. The CDR3 is 13 amino acids. V shed 5 bases and J shed 3 bases, with 10 bases lying between them. Germline CDR1 is SGDLS and CDR2 is YYNGEE. The CDR3 DNA reads as TGTGCCAGCAGAGGGCCCCGGACAGATACGCAGTATTTT. Translated, it gives CASRGPRTDTQYF.

This clonotype has a count of ten or more. CDR3 coding DNA: TGTGCCAGCAGAGGGTCCCTGCGGGAGACCCAGTACTTC. The encoded protein is CASRGSLRETQYF. The rearrangement uses TRBV28 and TRBJ2-5; D unclear. The CDR3 is made up of 13 amino acids. The germline V gene encodes CDR1 MDHEN and CDR2 SYDVKM. The V end was cut by 6 bases, the J end by 5 bases, with 13 bases between.

This clonotype has just one count. V usage is TRBV5-1 and J usage is TRBJ1-1; TRBD1 matches at 8 bases. Germline lookup yields CDR1 SGHRS and CDR2 YFSETQ. This CDR3 region has 15 residues. V lost 4 bases and J lost 1; bases outside the gene matches: 6. The CDR3 spells CASSPGQGWNTEAFF. CDR3 sequence (DNA): TGCGCCAGCAGCCCTGGACAGGGTTGGAACACTGAAGCTTTCTTT.

This sequence joins TRBV7-9 and TRBJ2-5, with D possibly being TRBD1 (5 bases). V was trimmed by 6 bases and J by 4 bases, leaving 9 bases between them. CDR3 length: 12 amino acids. Germline loops: CDR1 SEHNR, CDR2 FQNEAQ (reference sequence). CDR3 sequence reads: CASSMGRETQYF. The CDR3 DNA sequence: TGTGCCAGCAGTATGGGGCGAGAGACCCAGTACTTC.

This clonotype was found many times. The chain uses TRBV6-5 and TRBJ2-2, with D possibly being TRBD2 (6 bases). Germline V gene data show CDR1 as MNHEY and CDR2 as SVGAGI. Trimming pared 0 bases from V and 6 bases from J, leaving 8 bases between. This CDR3 is 14 amino acids long. The CDR3: CASSYSGGAGELFF. The CDR3 coding sequence is TGTGCCAGCAGTTACTCGGGCGGGGCCGGGGAGCTGTTTTTT.

This clonotype was counted at least ten times. The gene calls are TRBV19 and TRBJ1-5, with 7 bases identical to TRBD1. This CDR3 spans 12 amino acids. The germline V gene has CDR1 LNHDA and CDR2 SQIVND (reference sequence). Trimming removed 9 bases from V and 5 bases from J; junction bases left unmatched: 4. For the CDR3, the DNA is TGTGCCAGCAGGACAGGAGATCAGCCCCAGCATTTT. Amino acid sequence: CASRTGDQPQHF.

Points on this clonotype: Given a much more abundant clone one base away, this may be a read error. The rearrangement joins TRBV7-9 to TRBJ2-7; the match to TRBD1 covers 7 bases. CDR3 length: 19 residues. Germline CDR1 and CDR2: SEHNR and FQNEAQ (reference sequence). CDR3 residues: CASSQDPWFGTAFSYGQYF. As DNA, the CDR3 is TGTGCCAGCAGCCAAGATCCTTGGTTCGGGACAGCCTTCTCCTACGGGCAGTACTTC.

This clonotype was found many times. The chain uses TRBV27 and TRBJ1-5; 8 positions agree with TRBD1. The CDR3 consists of 13 residues. Losses at the gene ends were 2 bases for V and 9 bases for J; bases not matched to a gene: 3. CDR1 is MNHEY, CDR2 SMNVEV, per germline (reference sequence). The DNA for the CDR3 is TGTGCCAGCAGTTTAACAGGGGGGCTGCCCCAGCATTTT. This sequence encodes CASSLTGGLPQHF.

The V and J genes are TRBV29-1 and TRBJ1-2, with D perhaps TRBD1 (5 bases). CDR3 size: 12 residues. The V end lost 0 bases, the J end lost 7 bases, and 9 bases lay between the germline ends. Germline V gene lookup returns CDR1 SQVTM and CDR2 ANQGSEA. CDR3 coding DNA: TGCAGCGTTGAAGACAGGGTTCGTGGCTACACCTTC. This codes for CSVEDRVRGYTF.

This clonotype occurred many times. CDR3 nucleotides: TGTGCCAGCAGCTTAACCTGGACAGGGGGTAGGAGCTACACCTTC. Translation gives CASSLTWTGGRSYTF. The V and J genes are TRBV7-9 and TRBJ1-2; 10 bases match TRBD1. This CDR3 is built from 15 residues. Germline CDR1 is SEHNR and CDR2 is FQNEAQ (reference sequence). The ends lost 2 bases at V and 9 bases at J; junction bases unmatched: 9.

This clonotype was seen repeatedly, ten times or more. The chain carries TRBV7-9 and TRBJ1-1; TRBD1 might be the D (5 bases). Trimming shortened V by 1 base and J by 8 bases, and 17 bases separated the two germline ends. The V gene's germline CDR1 is SEHNR and CDR2 FQNEAQ (reference sequence). This CDR3 spans 15 amino acids. The CDR3 sequence: CASSLEGGSRDEAFF. CDR3 in DNA: TGTGCCAGCAGCTTAGAGGGAGGGAGTCGGGACGAAGCTTTCTTT.

CDR3 coding DNA: TGCAGTGCTGGGCGGGAGGGGTTTTTT. Translation: CSAGREGFF. V gene TRBV20-1 combines with J gene TRBJ2-2, with 9 bases matching TRBD2. The CDR3 has 9 residues. V shed 5 bases and J 16 bases; nucleotides not matched to a gene: 2. From germline, CDR1 is DFQATT and CDR2 SNEGSKA (reference sequence).